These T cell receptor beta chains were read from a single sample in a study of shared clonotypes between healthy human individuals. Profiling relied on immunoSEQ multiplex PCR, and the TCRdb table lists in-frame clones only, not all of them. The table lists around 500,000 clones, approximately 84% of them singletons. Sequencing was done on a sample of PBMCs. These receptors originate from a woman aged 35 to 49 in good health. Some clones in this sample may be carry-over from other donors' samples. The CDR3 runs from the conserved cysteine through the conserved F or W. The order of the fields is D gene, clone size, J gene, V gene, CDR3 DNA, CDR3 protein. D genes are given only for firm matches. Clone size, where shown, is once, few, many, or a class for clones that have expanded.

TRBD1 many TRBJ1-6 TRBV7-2 TGTGCCAGCAGCTATGTCCGAGGGGGCGGTTCACCCCTCCACTTT CASSYVRGGGSPLHF
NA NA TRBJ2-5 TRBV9 TGTGCCAGCAGCGTAGGGGGGCGGGATTCGGAGACCCAGTACTTC CASSVGGRDSETQYF
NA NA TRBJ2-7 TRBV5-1 TGCGCCAGCAGCTTATTTGGGATAAGCTCCTACGAGCAGTACTTC CASSLFGISSYEQYF
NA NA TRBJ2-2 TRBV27 TGTGCCAGCAGTTTAGGTCTAGCAAACACCGGGGAGCTGTTTTTT CASSLGLANTGELFF
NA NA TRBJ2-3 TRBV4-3 TGCGCCAGCAGCCAACAGGGACTCTTAACAGATACGCAGTATTTT CASSQQGLLTDTQYF
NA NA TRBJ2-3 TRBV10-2 TGCGCCAGCAGTGAGATCCAAGGGGGTACGCAGTATTTT CASSEIQGGTQYF
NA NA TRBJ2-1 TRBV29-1 TGCAGCGTTGAAGAGGGGGCAGGGGAGCAGTTCTTC CSVEEGAGEQFF
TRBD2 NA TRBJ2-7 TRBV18 TGTGCCAGCTCACCCAATCGCCTAGCGGGAGGATCTTCCTACGAGCAGTACTTC CASSPNRLAGGSSYEQYF
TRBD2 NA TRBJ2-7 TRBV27 TGTGCCAGCAGTACTGGGACTAGCGGGGGGCGCGAGCAGTACTTC CASSTGTSGGREQYF
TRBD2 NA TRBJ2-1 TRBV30 TGTGCCTGGAGCGCTTGGGCTAGCGGCAATGAGCAGTTCTTC CAWSAWASGNEQFF
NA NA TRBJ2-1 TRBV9 TGTGCCAGCAGCGGTACGGTCAGCTCCTACAATGAGCAGTTCTTC CASSGTVSSYNEQFF
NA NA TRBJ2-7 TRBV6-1 TGTGCCAGCAGTGATGGTCTAGTCGAGCAGTACTTC CASSDGLVEQYF
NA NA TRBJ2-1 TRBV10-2 TGCGCCAGTTTAGCGACGGCCTACAATGAGCAGTTCTTC CASLATAYNEQFF
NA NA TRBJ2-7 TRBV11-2 TGTGCCAGCAACTCAGGGACGCTCGACGAGCAGTACTTC CASNSGTLDEQYF
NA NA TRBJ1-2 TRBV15 TGTGCCACCAGCAGGAGCAGGGACGGAGGCTACACCTTC CATSRSRDGGYTF
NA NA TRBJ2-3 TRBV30 TGTGCCTGGACTCAAGAAACAGATACGCAGTATTTT CAWTQETDTQYF
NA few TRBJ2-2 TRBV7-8 TGTGCCAGCACCAAACGCGGGGGACATTCGAACACCGGGGAGCTGTTTTTT CASTKRGGHSNTGELFF
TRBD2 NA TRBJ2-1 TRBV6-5 TGTGCCAGCAGTTACTCTGCGGGAGCCTACAATGAGCAGTTCTTC CASSYSAGAYNEQFF
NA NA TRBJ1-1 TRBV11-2 TGTGCCAGCAGCTTAGATGGGACGGGCACTGAAGCTTTCTTT CASSLDGTGTEAFF
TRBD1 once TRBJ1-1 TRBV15 TGTGCCACCAGCAGAGGTAACAACAGGGGGAGGACTGAAGCTTTCTTT CATSRGNNRGRTEAFF
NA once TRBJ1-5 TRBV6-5 TGTGCCAGCCAGCGGGGCTGGGGCAATCAGCCCCAGCATTTT CASQRGWGNQPQHF
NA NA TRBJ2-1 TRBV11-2 TGTGCCAGCAGCCGCGGGCAGGCCCCCAATGAGCAGTTCTTC CASSRGQAPNEQFF
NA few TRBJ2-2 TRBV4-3 TGCGCCAGCAGCCAACGACGTTTCACCGGGGAGCTGTTTTTT CASSQRRFTGELFF
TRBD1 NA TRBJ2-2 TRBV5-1 TGCGCCAGCAGCTTGGCCCGAGCAGGGGGCATCGGGGAGCTGTTTTTT CASSLARAGGIGELFF
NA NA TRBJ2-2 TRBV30 TGTGCCTGGAGTGTGGACAGATCGAACACCGGGGAGCTGTTTTTT CAWSVDRSNTGELFF
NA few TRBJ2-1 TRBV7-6 TGTGCCAGCAGCCCCCGAGACCTCAATGAGCAGTTCTTC CASSPRDLNEQFF
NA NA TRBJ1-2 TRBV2 TGTGCCAGCAGTGAAGGGAGAAACTATGGCTACACCTTC CASSEGRNYGYTF
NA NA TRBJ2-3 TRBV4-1 TGCGCCAGCAGCCAGAAACTAGCAGATACGCAGTATTTT CASSQKLADTQYF
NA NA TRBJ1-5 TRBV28 TGTGCCAGCAGTTTAACAGGGATGGGCAATCAGCCCCAGCATTTT CASSLTGMGNQPQHF
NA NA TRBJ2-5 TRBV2 TGTGCCAGCAGTGAGTACAGTAAAGCAGAGACCCAGTACTTC CASSEYSKAETQYF
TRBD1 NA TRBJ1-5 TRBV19 TGTGCCAGTAGTACGCAGGGGGCATTTTTTAGCAATCAGCCCCAGCATTTT CASSTQGAFFSNQPQHF
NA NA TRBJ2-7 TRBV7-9 TGTGCCAGCAGCGCCCGGGTAGCGGCTGCCTACGAGCAGTACTTC CASSARVAAAYEQYF
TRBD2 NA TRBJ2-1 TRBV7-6 TGTGCCAGCAGCCCACTGGGACTAGCGGGAGGAGTGAGGGGGTACAATGAGCAGTTCTTC CASSPLGLAGGVRGYNEQFF
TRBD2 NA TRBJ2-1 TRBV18 TGTGCCAGCTCACCCGGGGACGGTGGACTAGCGGGAGTGCTCTACAATGAGCAGTTCTTC CASSPGDGGLAGVLYNEQFF
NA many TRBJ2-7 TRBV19 TGTGCCAGTAGTGATGCCGGACTTGCCTCCTACGAGCAGTACTTC CASSDAGLASYEQYF
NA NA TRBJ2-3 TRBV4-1 TGCGCCAGCAGCAAAGAGGAGGTAGCAGGGGCAGGAGATACGCAGTATTTT CASSKEEVAGAGDTQYF
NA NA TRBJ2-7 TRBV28 TGTGCCAGCAGCTCACAAATGACCTACGAGCAGTACTTC CASSSQMTYEQYF
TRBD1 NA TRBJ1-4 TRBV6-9 TGTGCCAGCAGACAGGGGAATCGGGAAAAACTGTTTTTT CASRQGNREKLFF
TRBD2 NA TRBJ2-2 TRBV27 TGTGCCAGCAGCACTAGCGGGAGTAGCTCCGGGGAGCTGTTTTTT CASSTSGSSSGELFF
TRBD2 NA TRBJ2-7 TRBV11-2 TGTGCCAGCAGCTTCGGGGGGACCACCTACGAGCAGTACTTC CASSFGGTTYEQYF
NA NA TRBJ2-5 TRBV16 TGTGCCAGCAGCCCAGGGGGGCGACAAAGACTTCCAGGGACCCAGTACTTC CASSPGGRQRLPGTQYF
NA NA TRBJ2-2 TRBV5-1 TGCGCCAGCAGCTTGGACAGCGGCACCGGGGAGCTGTTTTTT CASSLDSGTGELFF
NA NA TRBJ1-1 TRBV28 TGTGCCAGCAGTTTACCTCCCTACCAATCCGGACGGAACACTGAAGCTTTCTTT CASSLPPYQSGRNTEAFF
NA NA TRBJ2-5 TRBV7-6 TGTGCCAGCAGCCCAAAAGGCGGCTTCCAAGAGACCCAGTACTTC CASSPKGGFQETQYF
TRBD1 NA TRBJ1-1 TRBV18 TGTGCCAGCTCAGGGGGACAGAGCGAAGCTTTCTTT CASSGGQSEAFF
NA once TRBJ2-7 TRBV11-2 TGTGCCAGCAGCTTCGGGGTAGGTTCCTACGAGCAGTACTTC CASSFGVGSYEQYF
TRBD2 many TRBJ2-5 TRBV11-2 TGTGCCAGCAGCTTAGATTGGGCGGGAGAGGAGACCCAGTACTTC CASSLDWAGEETQYF
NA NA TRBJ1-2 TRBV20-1 TGCAGTGCTGGCTGGCAGGGCGGCTACACCTTC CSAGWQGGYTF
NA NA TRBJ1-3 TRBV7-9 TGTGCCAGCAGCCCCTATGGAAACACCATATATTTT CASSPYGNTIYF
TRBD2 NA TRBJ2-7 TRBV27 TGTGCCAGCACGTACAGGGGACTAGCGGACTCCAGGCGCTCCTACGAGCAGTACTTC CASTYRGLADSRRSYEQYF
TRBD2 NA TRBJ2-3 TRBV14 TGTGCCAGCAGCCAAGACGGGGGGGGTACGCAGTATTTT CASSQDGGGTQYF
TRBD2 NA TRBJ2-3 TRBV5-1 TGCGCCAGCAGCTCGGGGACTAGCGGGACGCATACGCAGTATTTT CASSSGTSGTHTQYF
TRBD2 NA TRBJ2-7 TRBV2 TGTGCCAGCAGTGGTCGGACTAGCGGGAGGCCCGGTGGGGTCGAGCAGTACTTC CASSGRTSGRPGGVEQYF
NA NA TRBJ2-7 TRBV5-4 TGTGCCAGCACCTCCCCCGGTAACTCCTACGAGCAGTACTTC CASTSPGNSYEQYF
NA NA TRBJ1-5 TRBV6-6 TGTGCCAGCAGTGACGAACAGCCCCAGCATTTT CASSDEQPQHF
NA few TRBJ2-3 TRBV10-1 TGCGCCAGTTTAGTGACAGATACGCAGTATTTT CASLVTDTQYF
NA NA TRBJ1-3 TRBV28 TGTGCCAGCAGTTTTCGGGGGCCGGCCGGAAACACCATATATTTT CASSFRGPAGNTIYF
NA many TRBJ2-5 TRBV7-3 TGTGCCAGCAGCACGACAGTTCCACCCGAAGAGACCCAGTACTTC CASSTTVPPEETQYF
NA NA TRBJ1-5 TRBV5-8 TGTGCCAGCAGCCCGGACAGCCTGTGGCAGCCCCAGCATTTT CASSPDSLWQPQHF
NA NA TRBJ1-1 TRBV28 TGTGCCAGCAGTTCACCCCAGGGTTTTGAAGCTTTCTTT CASSSPQGFEAFF